The 6 T cell receptor beta chains in this list originate from one sample, sequenced in a study of cytomegalovirus exposure and HLA in healthy donors. The PCR employed 60 Vbeta primers together with 13 Jbeta primers. Some clones are missing from TCRdb's copy, which holds only in-frame ones; the method was immunoSEQ multiplex PCR. The sample contains some 130,000 clones, about three quarters of which appear only once. Sequencing was carried out using PBMCs. These receptors all stem from a human donor in good health.

The chain recombines TRBV4-2 with TRBJ2-3; 7 bases match TRBD2. This CDR3 comprises 15 residues. Germline lookup yields CDR1 LGHNA and CDR2 YNFKEQ. The trim removed 1 base at V and 6 bases at J, leaving 7 bases unmatched. The CDR3 DNA is TGTGCCAGCAGCCAAGCGGGGGGTCCCTCCGATACGCAGTATTTT. Residues: CASSQAGGPSDTQYF.

The V gene is TRBV4-1, the J gene TRBJ2-3; D is perhaps TRBD1 (6 bases). This CDR3 contains 15 residues. CDR1 and CDR2 (germline): MGHRA, YSYEKL. V lost 3 bases, J lost 1 base, and 11 bases lay in between. The CDR3 protein is CASSQGHLGTDTQYF. In DNA form, the CDR3 reads TGCGCCAGCAGCCAGGGACACCTGGGCACAGATACGCAGTATTTT.

The V call is TRBV25-1, the J call TRBJ2-3; D is perhaps TRBD1 (6 bases). The ends were cut back, 0 bases at V and 3 bases at J, with 7 bases in the middle. The germline gives CDR1 MGHDK, CDR2 SYGVNS. The CDR3 runs 14 residues. CDR3 loop: CASSEYGQTDTQYF. Written as DNA, the CDR3 is TGTGCCAGCAGTGAATATGGACAGACAGATACGCAGTATTTT.

This clone has a handful of counts. The V and J genes are TRBV5-1 and TRBJ2-7; D not resolved. Per germline, CDR1 SGHRS and CDR2 YFSETQ. V lost 5 bases and J 4 bases, leaving 10 bases between the germline ends. CDR3 length: 12 amino acids. The CDR3 is CASSLVSYEQYF. The CDR3 DNA is TGCGCCAGCAGTCTGGTGAGTTACGAGCAGTACTTC.

The CDR3 protein is CASSLGTTKNTEAFF. CDR3 bases: TGTGCCAGCAGCTTAGGGACAACGAAGAACACTGAAGCTTTCTTT. The rearrangement links TRBV7-9 to TRBJ1-1, with D possibly TRBD1 on 5 matching bases. V lost 1 base to trimming and J lost 1 base, with 10 bases between them. In germline, CDR1 is SEHNR, CDR2 FQNEAQ (reference sequence). This CDR3 has 15 residues.

This chain connects TRBV2 to TRBJ2-5; no reliable D call. Germline CDR1 SNHLY, CDR2 FYNNEI. There are 13 residues in the CDR3. The V and J ends lost 7 bases and 2 bases respectively, with 11 bases between them. The CDR3, as DNA: TGTGCCAGCATCGAGTTGGAGCAAGAGACCCAGTACTTC. Protein product: CASIELEQETQYF.